This TCR beta chain was identified in a study of T cell responses to AZD1222 COVID-19 vaccine. The wider study: Pooling of second doses given at about 4 or about 12 weeks was done.

Concerning this clone: The antigen is undetermined.

The V and J ends lost 6 bases and 5 bases respectively, with 7 bases between them. Germline CDR1 MDHEN, CDR2 SYDVKM. The CDR3 totals 11 residues. Points from the study as a whole: Among AZD1222 vaccinees, only six or seven were seropositive at baseline. Of spike-specific TCRs, nearly half reportedly target regions left unmutated in variants. Donor demographics were predominantly white British with a female majority; clonal diversity may be underestimated.

This table comes from immunoSEQ multiplex PCR, and its TCRdb copy is limited to in-frame clones, with some not included. This sample yields more than 85,000 clones, of which about 88% are seen a single time; 5% belongs to the top ten. The chain recombines TRBV28 with TRBJ1-2; a possible D gene is TRBD1 (6 bases). The clonotype comes from an adult in good health. The sample in question was peripheral blood, obtained on day 0 of AZD1222 vaccination. DNA of the CDR3: TGTGCCAGCAGCACAGGGTATGGCTACACCTTC. It is translated as CASSTGYGYTF.